A single sample is the source of the 26 T cell receptor beta chains below, sequenced in a study of identical twins. Using its own MiXCR run on the 5' RACE reads, TCRdb lists one record per CDR3 protein. The table has 350,000 to 450,000 distinct CDR3 sequences, around 20% seen once. Sequencing was done on a sample of naive T cells sorted from blood. Every receptor here comes from a man over 45 in good health.

Only a few counts were recorded for this clonotype. This chain links TRBV7-2 with TRBJ2-1; 7 bases are a match to TRBD2. Trimming cost V 1 base and J 8 bases; bases outside gene matches: 5. The CDR3 contains 14 residues. Germline V gives CDR1 SGHTA, CDR2 FQGNSA. Here the CDR3 reads CASSLGGSQHEQFF. Written as DNA, the CDR3 is TGTGCCAGCAGCTTAGGCGGGAGTCAGCATGAGCAGTTCTTC.

This clonotype has at least ten counts. Mismatch with germline at one junction end may stem from a read error. The chain employs TRBV7-3 and TRBJ2-3, with 8 bases identical to TRBD1. Germline lookup yields CDR1 SGHTA and CDR2 FQGTGA. The CDR3 has 12 residues. The CDR3 loop is CASSLTGTGPVF. In DNA, the CDR3 is TGTGCCAGCAGCTTAACCGGGACAGGTCCTGTTTTT. The full variable domain, its missing parts supplied by reference TRBV7-3 and TRBJ2-3, is GAGVSQTPSNKVTEKGKYVELRCDPISGHTALYWYRQSLGQGPEFLIYFQGTGAADDSGLPNDRFFAVRPEGSVSTLKIQRTERGDSAVYLCASSLTGTGPVFGPGTRLTVL.

V and J are TRBV4-3 and TRBJ2-7; D unresolved. Trimming stripped 1 base from V and 3 bases from J, with 7 bases between. From germline, CDR1 is LGHNA and CDR2 YSLEER. CDR3 size: 13 residues. CDR3 nucleotide sequence: TGCGCCAGCAGCCAAGCCCCCTTCTACGAGCAGTACTTC. Translating it yields CASSQAPFYEQYF.

This clonotype was counted only a few times. The V and J genes are TRBV7-3 and TRBJ2-2; 8 nucleotides align to TRBD1. The V and J ends lost 2 bases and 5 bases, in that order; junction bases with no gene match: 4. The CDR3 loop spans 15 amino acids. Germline V gives CDR1 SGHTA, CDR2 FQGTGA. The CDR3 DNA follows: TGTGCCAGCAGCTTATCAGGGGGCGTAACCGGGGAGCTGTTTTTT. It specifies CASSLSGGVTGELFF.

This clonotype was recorded a few times. The genes are TRBV6-5 and TRBJ2-1, with D uncertain. The CDR3 is 13 residues long. V was clipped by 2 bases and J by 10 bases, with 12 bases between them. Germline V gene sequence: CDR1 MNHEY, CDR2 SVGAGI. The CDR3 is CASSYGHTLEQFF. CDR3 sequence (DNA): TGTGCCAGCAGTTACGGTCACACGTTGGAGCAGTTCTTC.

This clonotype came up a few times. The gene calls are TRBV20-1 and TRBJ2-7, with D possibly TRBD1 on 5 matching bases. The length of the CDR3 is 17 residues. Trimming cost V 1 base and J 3 bases, with 22 bases left between them. The V gene's germline CDR1 is DFQATT and CDR2 SNEGSKA (reference sequence). As DNA, the CDR3 is TGCAGTGCTAGAGGTGTCGACAGCTCCCAGGTATTCTACGAGCAGTACTTC. Protein: CSARGVDSSQVFYEQYF.

There are a few counts of this clonotype. This rearrangement joins TRBV20-1 to TRBJ2-3; D is unresolved. Germline loops: CDR1 DFQATT, CDR2 SNEGSKA (reference sequence). V lost 0 bases and J lost 0, with 16 bases in between. The CDR3 sequence is 17 residues long. The CDR3 region is CSARDSLRMASTDTQYF. DNA for the CDR3: TGCAGTGCTAGAGATTCGTTGAGGATGGCTAGCACAGATACGCAGTATTTT.

The chain combines TRBV5-4 with TRBJ2-7; TRBD1 aligns across 8 bases. J was trimmed by 0 bases and V by 4 bases; bases with no gene match: 9. The CDR3 loop spans 16 amino acids. Per the germline V gene, CDR1 is SGHNT and CDR2 is YYREEE (reference sequence). This CDR3 is CASSREGQASSYEQYF. DNA for the CDR3: TGTGCCAGCAGCAGAGAGGGACAGGCGAGCTCCTACGAGCAGTACTTC.

The chain links TRBV5-1 to TRBJ2-3; TRBD2 aligns across 7 bases. The length of the CDR3 is 15 residues. CDR1 SGHRS and CDR2 YFSETQ come from the germline V gene. V gave up 2 bases and J gave up 4 bases; unmatched junction bases: 7. The CDR3 loop reads CASSLPGGDADTQYF. The CDR3 DNA follows: TGCGCCAGCAGCTTACCGGGGGGTGACGCAGATACGCAGTATTTT.

There are a few counts of this clonotype. The chain employs TRBV28 and TRBJ2-4; D might be TRBD2 (5 bases). CDR1 is MDHEN and CDR2 is SYDVKM in the germline V gene. Between the trimmed V and J ends, which lost 7 bases and 0 bases, there was a span of 22 bases. The CDR3 is made up of 18 amino acids. The CDR3 region has the DNA TGTGCCAGCACCGAACAAAGTAGAGGGATTATAGCCAAAAACATTCAGTACTTC. Residues: CASTEQSRGIIAKNIQYF.

The rearrangement links TRBV24-1 to TRBJ2-2; D is possibly TRBD1 or TRBD2 (6 bases each). This CDR3 comprises 16 residues. V dropped 3 bases and J dropped 3 bases, with 13 bases sitting between them. Germline values: CDR1 KGHDR, CDR2 SFDVKD. In DNA form, the CDR3 reads TGTGCCACCAGTGATCGGGGGCTCAAGGACACCGGGGAGCTGTTTTTT. Encoded protein: CATSDRGLKDTGELFF.

V usage is TRBV5-1 and J usage is TRBJ2-3; the D is unclear. The V gene's germline CDR1 is SGHRS and CDR2 YFSETQ. V was shortened by 1 base and J by 2 bases, with 8 bases between the two germline ends. The CDR3 contains 14 residues. CDR3 nucleotides: TGCGCCAGCAGCTTGCCGAGTTACACAGATACGCAGTATTTT. It specifies CASSLPSYTDTQYF.

J is TRBJ2-5 and V is TRBV27; D not resolved. Between the trimmed V and J ends, which lost 3 bases and 4 bases, there was a span of 12 bases. The CDR3 consists of 14 residues. CDR1 and CDR2 from the germline V gene are MNHEY and SMNVEV (reference sequence). Here the CDR3 reads CASSLSLHGETQYF. Written as DNA, the CDR3 is TGTGCCAGCAGTTTGAGTCTACACGGAGAGACCCAGTACTTC.

This clonotype came up many times. The gene calls are TRBV27 and TRBJ2-1; 10 nucleotides match TRBD2. This CDR3 region has 15 residues. V gave up 4 bases and J gave up 4 bases; unmatched junction bases: 4. The germline CDR1 and CDR2 sequences are MNHEY and SMNVEV (reference sequence). The CDR3 protein is CASSSTSGTYNEQFF. The CDR3 coding sequence is TGTGCCAGCAGTTCAACTAGCGGGACTTACAATGAGCAGTTCTTC.

In its sample, this clonotype was seen a few times. The V and J genes are TRBV6-6 and TRBJ1-6, with TRBD1 identical over 7 bases. Per germline, CDR1 MNHNY and CDR2 SVGAGI (reference sequence). The junction had 5 bases not matched to a gene; V was cut back by 7 bases and J by 8 bases. CDR3 size: 13 residues. In DNA, the CDR3 is TGTGCCAGCAATAGACAGGGAGATTCACCCCTCCACTTT. This codes for CASNRQGDSPLHF.

The CDR3 sequence is CASGSDRRRDTDTQYF. The CDR3 region has the DNA TGTGCTAGTGGAAGCGACAGACGAAGGGACACAGATACGCAGTATTTT. V gene TRBV12-5 combines with J gene TRBJ2-3, with D possibly matching TRBD1 (5 bases). Germline values: CDR1 LGHNT, CDR2 FRNRAP. This CDR3 comprises 16 residues. V shed 6 bases and J shed 2 bases, with 18 bases lying between them.

The chain has TRBV7-2 and TRBJ2-2; weak D call: TRBD2 (5 bases). This CDR3 has 15 amino acids. Germline loops: CDR1 SGHTA, CDR2 FQGNSA. Deletions cut 1 base from V and 2 bases from J, with 8 bases between. The CDR3, as DNA: TGTGCCAGCAGCTTAGAGGACTTTAACACCGGGGAGCTGTTTTTT. Its translation is CASSLEDFNTGELFF.

This sequence joins TRBV25-1 and TRBJ2-1; TRBD1 might be the D (5 bases). This CDR3 contains 14 residues. The ends were cut back, 6 bases at V and 2 bases at J, with 11 bases in the middle. The germline V gene encodes CDR1 MGHDK and CDR2 SYGVNS. This CDR3 is CASSQGVTYNEQFF. The CDR3 DNA sequence: TGTGCCAGCAGCCAAGGGGTCACCTACAATGAGCAGTTCTTC.

CDR3 DNA sequence: TGCGCCAGCAGCTTGGATGAGGGACTGGGTGAGCAGTTCTTC. This encodes CASSLDEGLGEQFF. The gene calls are TRBV5-1 and TRBJ2-1; D is perhaps TRBD2 (6 bases). Trimming shortened V by 0 bases and J by 9 bases, and 13 bases separated the two germline ends. This CDR3 contains 14 residues. Germline CDR1 and CDR2: SGHRS and YFSETQ.

This clonotype was seen only a few times. CDR3 nucleotide sequence: TGCAGCTCCAACAGAGGGACAGGCTATGAAGCTTTCTTT. Protein sequence: CSSNRGTGYEAFF. This chain connects TRBV29-1 to TRBJ1-1; TRBD1 matches at 8 bases. Germline-derived CDR1 and CDR2 are SQVTM and ANQGSEA. The CDR3 extends over 13 amino acids. V lost 8 bases and J lost 7; bases outside the gene matches: 12.

This clonotype was observed a handful of times. The chain combines TRBV10-3 with TRBJ2-7; D is uncertain. The CDR3 runs to 11 residues. The V end was cut by 8 bases, the J end by 5 bases, with 10 bases between. Germline assignment: CDR1 ENHRY and CDR2 SYGVKD. This CDR3 reads CAIGQSDEQYF. CDR3 in DNA: TGTGCCATCGGGCAGTCGGACGAGCAGTACTTC.

This clonotype appeared many times. The V call is TRBV6-6, the J call TRBJ1-2; 7 bases are a match to TRBD1. The germline gives CDR1 MNHNY, CDR2 SVGAGI (reference sequence). V was pared by 11 bases and J by 8 bases, with 14 bases of the junction left unmatched. CDR3 size: 13 residues. In nucleotides, the CDR3 is TGTGCCGGATGCAGGGACAGTTTGACCGGCTACACCTTC. Translated, it gives CAGCRDSLTGYTF.

This clonotype was found many times. The chain uses TRBV20-1 and TRBJ2-3; 7 bases align to TRBD1. The V and J ends lost 2 bases and 2 bases, in that order; junction bases with no gene match: 7. Germline CDR1 and CDR2: DFQATT and SNEGSKA (reference sequence). The CDR3 sequence is 15 residues long. The CDR3 region is CSARPDRISTDTQYF. The CDR3, as DNA: TGCAGTGCTAGACCGGACAGGATATCCACAGATACGCAGTATTTT.

The CDR3 coding sequence is TGTGCCTTGAAAAGTCGCGGGGAGCTGTTTTTT. It specifies CALKSRGELFF. J is TRBJ2-2 and V is TRBV30, with D unclear. Germline CDR1 and CDR2: GTSNPN and SVGIG (reference sequence). CDR3 size: 11 residues. V shed 7 bases and J shed 7 bases, with 10 bases lying between them.

The gene calls are TRBV9 and TRBJ1-1; 8 bases match TRBD1. The CDR3 consists of 14 residues. V shed 4 bases and J 5 bases; nucleotides not matched to a gene: 7. Germline CDR1 reads SGDLS; CDR2 reads YYNGEE. Written as DNA, the CDR3 is TGTGCCAGCAGCCCCAGGGGGCTGGGGACTGAAGCTTTCTTT. Amino acids: CASSPRGLGTEAFF.

This clonotype was recorded many times. V usage is TRBV12-3 or TRBV12-4 and J usage is TRBJ1-5, with D unresolved. Trimming removed 5 bases at V and 0 bases at J, with 11 bases between. CDR3 length equals 15 residues. The CDR3 DNA reads as TGTGCCAGCAGTCCGGACGGGTATAGCAATCAGCCCCAGCATTTT. Amino acid sequence: CASSPDGYSNQPQHF.